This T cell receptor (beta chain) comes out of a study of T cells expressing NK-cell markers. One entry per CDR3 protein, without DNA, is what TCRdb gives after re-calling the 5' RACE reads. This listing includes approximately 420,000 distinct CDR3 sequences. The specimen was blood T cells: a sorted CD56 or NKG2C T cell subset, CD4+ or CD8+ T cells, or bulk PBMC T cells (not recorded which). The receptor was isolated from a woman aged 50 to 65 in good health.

The CDR3 reads CATEYAKGTQYF. The chain joins TRBV25-1 to TRBJ2-5; TCRdb lists TRBD2, though no DNA is available to test this call. The CDR3 has 12 amino acids. Germline CDR1 reads MGHDK; CDR2 reads SYGVNS.